This T cell receptor (beta chain) was recovered during a study of regulatory T cells in long-lasting Graves disease. This clonotype was counted ten times or more. Germline assignment: CDR1 SGHRS and CDR2 YFSETQ. The CDR3 totals 17 residues. V trimming: 4 bases; J trimming: 4 bases; junction bases outside the gene matches: 12. Building the TCR beta libraries relied on iRepertoire HTBI primers, and CDR3 regions underwent Arm-PCR. TCRdb reprocessed the multiplex PCR reads via MiXCR and lists one record per CDR3 protein. Of 400,000 to 500,000 distinct CDR3 sequences listed, roughly 15% were seen once; the top ten hold 23%. Stated time point: newly diagnosed GD, antithyroid drugs for less than 3 months. TCR sequences were obtained from RNA taken from PBMCs. Under American Thyroid Association guidelines, Graves' disease was diagnosed. The data also belong to a second study, concerning T cells in Graves' hyperthyroidism and ophthalmopathy. This second study says: Using the HTBI primer set, a first-round RT-PCR was run on the TCR CDR3. Median prediction lead before ophthalmopathy onset was 6 to 8 months with the model.

This sequence joins TRBV5-1 and TRBJ2-3; 10 bases are shared with TRBD2. This sample comprised peripheral blood mononuclear cells (PBMCs), obtained at new diagnosis, from a patient treated with antithyroid drugs. This receptor was obtained from a woman under 30 with Graves disease. The CDR3 reads CASSGWASGSGADTQYF. The CDR3 DNA reads TGCGCCAGCAGCGGCTGGGCTAGCGGGAGTGGCGCAGATACGCAGTATTTT.